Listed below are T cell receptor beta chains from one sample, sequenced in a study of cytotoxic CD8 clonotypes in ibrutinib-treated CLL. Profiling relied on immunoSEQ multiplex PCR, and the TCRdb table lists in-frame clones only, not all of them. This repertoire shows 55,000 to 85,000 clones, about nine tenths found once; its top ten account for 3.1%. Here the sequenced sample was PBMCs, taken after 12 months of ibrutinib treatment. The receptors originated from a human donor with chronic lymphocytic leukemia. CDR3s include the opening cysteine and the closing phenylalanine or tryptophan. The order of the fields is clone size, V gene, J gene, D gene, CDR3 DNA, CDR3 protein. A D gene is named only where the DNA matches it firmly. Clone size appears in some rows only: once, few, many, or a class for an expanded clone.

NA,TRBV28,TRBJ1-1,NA,TGTGCCAGCAGTTTCGTTCAGGGCAACACTGAAGCTTTCTTT,CASSFVQGNTEAFF
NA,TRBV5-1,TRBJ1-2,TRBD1,TGCGCCAGCACCCAACCCGGGACAGCCTATGGCTACACCTTC,CASTQPGTAYGYTF
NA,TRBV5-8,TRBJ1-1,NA,TGTGCCAGCAGCTTATCCCGCCAGAACACTGAAGCTTTCTTT,CASSLSRQNTEAFF
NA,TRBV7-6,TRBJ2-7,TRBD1,TGTGCCAGCAGCTTAGGGGTGGGACAGACTTACGAGCAGTACTTC,CASSLGVGQTYEQYF
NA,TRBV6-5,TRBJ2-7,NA,TGTGCCAGCAGTTACTCGGGCAGAACCTACGAGCAGTACTTC,CASSYSGRTYEQYF
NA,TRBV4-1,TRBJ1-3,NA,TGCGCCAGCAGCCAAAGGTCTGACAGGCGATATTTT,CASSQRSDRRYF
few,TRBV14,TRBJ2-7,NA,TGTGCCAGCAGCCCAACCCACTCCTACGAGCAGTACTTC,CASSPTHSYEQYF
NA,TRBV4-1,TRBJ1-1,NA,TGCGCCAGCAGCCAAGTAGAACAACCGAACACTGAAGCTTTCTTT,CASSQVEQPNTEAFF
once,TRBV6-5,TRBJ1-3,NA,TGTGCCAGCAGTAGGGGGTGGGAACCTGGAAACACCATATATTTT,CASSRGWEPGNTIYF
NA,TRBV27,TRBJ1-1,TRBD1,TGTGCCAGCAGTTTATCATCCTGGACAGGGCTCATGAACACTGAAGCTTTCTTT,CASSLSSWTGLMNTEAFF
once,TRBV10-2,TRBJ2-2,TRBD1,TGCGCCAGCAGTCTCTACAGGGGCTCCGGGGAGCTGTTTTTT,CASSLYRGSGELFF
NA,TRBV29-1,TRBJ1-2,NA,TGCAGCGTTGAAGAGAACTATGGCTACACCTTC,CSVEENYGYTF
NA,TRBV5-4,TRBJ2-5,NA,TGTGCCAGCAGCGGGGGCCAAGAGACCCAGTACTTC,CASSGGQETQYF
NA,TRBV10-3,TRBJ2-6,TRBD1,TGTGCCATCAGTGGCAGGACAGGGGTGATTGGGGCCAACGTCCTGACTTTC,CAISGRTGVIGANVLTF
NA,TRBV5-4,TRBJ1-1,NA,TGTGCCGGTTCGGACGGCACTGAAGCTTTCTTT,CAGSDGTEAFF